These 10 T cell receptor beta chains were sequenced from one sample in a study of T cell responses to AZD1222 COVID-19 vaccine. The method was immunoSEQ multiplex PCR; TCRdb's version includes in-frame clones alone and lacks a portion of them. The sample contains 69,000 or so clones, roughly 85% of which appear only once. The material sequenced was peripheral blood, taken 28 days after the second AZD1222 dose. The receptor source for this set is an adult who received the AZD1222 COVID-19 vaccine.

With respect to this clone: Sequence at one end of the junction differs from germline and may be a read error. J is TRBJ2-7 and V is TRBV30; D is unresolved. The CDR3 extends over 11 amino acids. Germline lookup yields CDR1 GTSNPN and CDR2 SVGIG (reference sequence). The CDR3 DNA is TGTGCCTGGAGTACGGGCTACGGGCAGTACTTC. This sequence encodes CAWSTGYGQYF. Filled out from reference TRBV30 and TRBJ2-7, the complete variable domain reads SQTIHQWPATLVQPVGSPLSLECTVEGTSNPNLYWYRQAAGRGLQLLFYSVGIGQISSEVPQNLSASRPQDRQFILSSKKLLLSDSGFYLCAWSTGYGQYFGPGTRLTVT.

This rearrangement joins TRBV19 to TRBJ2-4, with D perhaps TRBD2 (5 bases). Germline V gene sequence: CDR1 LNHDA, CDR2 SQIVND (reference sequence). V was pared by 7 bases and J by 0 bases, with 19 bases between. The length of the CDR3 is 17 residues. The CDR3 bases are TGTGCCAGTAAGATGAGGCTCGCGGGCCAAGCCAAAAACATTCAGTACTTC. As protein: CASKMRLAGQAKNIQYF.

V and J are TRBV4-3 and TRBJ2-3; a possible D gene is TRBD1 (5 bases). V was shortened by 0 bases and J by 4 bases, with 11 bases between the two germline ends. The CDR3 totals 15 residues. The germline gives CDR1 LGHNA, CDR2 YSLEER. DNA for the CDR3: TGCGCCAGCAGCCAAGATCTTGGGGCCCCAGATACGCAGTATTTT. This translates into CASSQDLGAPDTQYF.

V and J are TRBV2 and TRBJ2-7; D may be TRBD2 (6 bases). CDR1 and CDR2 (germline): SNHLY, FYNNEI. Trimming took 6 bases from V and 3 from J, leaving 9 bases between them. The CDR3 loop spans 12 amino acids. This CDR3 reads CASREGHYEQYF. CDR3 nucleotides: TGTGCCAGCAGGGAGGGGCACTACGAGCAGTACTTC.

The chain recombines TRBV7-2 with TRBJ2-3; TRBD2 matches 7 bases. Per the germline V gene, CDR1 is SGHTA and CDR2 is FQGNSA. CDR3 length: 17 amino acids. Trimming took 0 bases from V and 2 from J; bases not matched to a gene: 8. CDR3 nucleotides: TGTGCCAGCAGCTTAGCGAACCCCGGGACTAACACAGATACGCAGTATTTT. It translates to CASSLANPGTNTDTQYF. The full variable domain, rest sourced from reference TRBV7-2 and TRBJ2-3, is GAGVSQSPSNKVTEKGKDVELRCDPISGHTALYWYRQSLGQGLEFLIYFQGNSAPDKSGLPSDRFSAERTGGSVSTLTIQRTQQEDSAVYLCASSLANPGTNTDTQYFGPGTRLTVL.

The chain is built from TRBV7-3 and TRBJ2-5; 11 bases line up with TRBD2. Germline CDR1 SGHTA, CDR2 FQGTGA. The CDR3 has 14 residues. The V gene end was trimmed by 5 bases and the J gene end by 1 base; junction bases not matched to a gene: 0. CDR3 amino acids: CASSLAGGQETQYF. DNA of the CDR3: TGTGCCAGCAGCCTAGCGGGGGGCCAAGAGACCCAGTACTTC. Filled out from reference TRBV7-3 and TRBJ2-5, the complete variable domain reads GAGVSQTPSNKVTEKGKYVELRCDPISGHTALYWYRQSLGQGPEFLIYFQGTGAADDSGLPNDRFFAVRPEGSVSTLKIQRTERGDSAVYLCASSLAGGQETQYFGPGTRLLVL.

The rearrangement uses TRBV6-6 and TRBJ2-2, with D possibly being TRBD2 (6 bases). This CDR3 has 12 residues. Per the germline V gene, CDR1 is MNHNY and CDR2 is SVGAGI (reference sequence). The V gene lost 4 bases and the J gene lost 6 bases, with 6 bases spanning the gap. The DNA of the CDR3 is TGTGCCAGCAGTTCTAGCGCCGGGGAGCTGTTTTTT. Its protein is CASSSSAGELFF.

The V gene is TRBV5-1, the J gene TRBJ1-1, with D possibly TRBD1 on 6 matching bases. The ends were cut back, 3 bases at V and 3 bases at J, with 9 bases in the middle. CDR1 and CDR2 (germline): SGHRS, YFSETQ. The CDR3 consists of 13 residues. CDR3 in amino acids: CASSYKGDTEAFF. The CDR3 DNA sequence: TGCGCCAGCAGCTATAAGGGGGACACTGAAGCTTTCTTT.

The rearrangement links TRBV11-2 to TRBJ2-7; perhaps TRBD2 as D (6 bases). V was clipped by 5 bases and J by 4 bases, with 15 bases between them. The CDR3 contains 14 residues. Germline loops: CDR1 SGHAT, CDR2 FQNNGV. Here the CDR3 DNA reads TGTGCCAGCAGCGGAGGGACCGAAGCGTACGAGCAGTACTTC. This codes for CASSGGTEAYEQYF.

The chain couples TRBV2 to TRBJ2-6, with 7 bases matching TRBD1. The J segment lost 4 bases and the V segment lost 7 bases, leaving 7 bases of the junction unmatched. The germline V gene encodes CDR1 SNHLY and CDR2 FYNNEI. CDR3 size: 15 residues. Here the CDR3 DNA reads TGTGCCAGCAACCCACAGGGGTCCGGGGCCAACGTCCTGACTTTC. Residues: CASNPQGSGANVLTF.